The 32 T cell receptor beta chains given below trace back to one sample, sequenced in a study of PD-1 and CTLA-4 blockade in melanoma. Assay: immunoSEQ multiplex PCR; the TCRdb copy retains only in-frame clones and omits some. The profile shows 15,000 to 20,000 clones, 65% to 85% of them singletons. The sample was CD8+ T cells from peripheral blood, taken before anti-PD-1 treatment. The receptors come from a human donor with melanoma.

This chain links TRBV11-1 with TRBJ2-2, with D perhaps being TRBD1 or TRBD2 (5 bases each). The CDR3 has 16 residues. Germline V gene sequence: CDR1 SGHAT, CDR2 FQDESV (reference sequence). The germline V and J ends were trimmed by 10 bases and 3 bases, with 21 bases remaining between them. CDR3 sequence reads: CATGTDPVVDTGELFF. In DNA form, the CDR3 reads TGTGCCACCGGGACCGATCCAGTGGTCGACACCGGGGAGCTGTTTTTT.

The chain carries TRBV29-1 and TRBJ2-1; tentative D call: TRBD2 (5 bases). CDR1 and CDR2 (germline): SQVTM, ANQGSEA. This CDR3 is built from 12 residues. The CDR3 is CGEREGYNEQFF. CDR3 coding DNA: TGCGGCGAGAGGGAAGGTTACAATGAGCAGTTCTTC.

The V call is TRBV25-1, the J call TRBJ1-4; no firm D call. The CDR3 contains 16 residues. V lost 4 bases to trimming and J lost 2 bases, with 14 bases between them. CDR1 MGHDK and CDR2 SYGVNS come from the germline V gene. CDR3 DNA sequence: TGTGCCAGCAGTGCATCCGACTCCCCCACTAATGAAAAACTGTTTTTT. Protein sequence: CASSASDSPTNEKLFF. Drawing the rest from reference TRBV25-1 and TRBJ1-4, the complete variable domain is EADIYQTPRYLVIGTGKKITLECSQTMGHDKMYWYQQDPGMELHLIHYSYGVNSTEKGDLSSESTVSRIRTEHFPLTLESARPSHTSQYLCASSASDSPTNEKLFFGSGTQLSVL.

CDR3 DNA sequence: TGTGCCAGCAGTTTAGGAGGGGACACTGAAGCTTTCTTT. Its protein product is CASSLGGDTEAFF. V is TRBV27 and J is TRBJ1-1; perhaps TRBD1 as D (5 bases). CDR3 length: 13 amino acids. The V end lost 2 bases, the J end lost 3 bases, and 7 bases lay between the germline ends. The germline CDR1 and CDR2 sequences are MNHEY and SMNVEV (reference sequence).

Written as DNA, the CDR3 is TGCGCCAGCAGCCAAAGGGAGAGCTACGAGCAGTACTTC. Its translation: CASSQRESYEQYF. The chain carries TRBV4-1 and TRBJ2-7; weak D call: TRBD2 (5 bases). V lost 2 bases and J 3 bases, leaving 8 bases between the germline ends. Germline V gives CDR1 MGHRA, CDR2 YSYEKL. This CDR3 contains 13 residues.

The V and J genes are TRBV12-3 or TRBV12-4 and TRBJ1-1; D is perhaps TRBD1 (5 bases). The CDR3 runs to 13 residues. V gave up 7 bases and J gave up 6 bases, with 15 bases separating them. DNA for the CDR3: TGTGCCAGCACCTTCGGCAGGGACCCTGAAGCTTTCTTT. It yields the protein CASTFGRDPEAFF.

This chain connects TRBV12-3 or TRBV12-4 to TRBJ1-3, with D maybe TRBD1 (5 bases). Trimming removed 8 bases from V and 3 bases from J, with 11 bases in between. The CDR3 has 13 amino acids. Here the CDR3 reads CASRDFDGNTIYF. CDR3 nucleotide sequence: TGTGCCAGCCGGGACTTCGATGGAAACACCATATATTTT.

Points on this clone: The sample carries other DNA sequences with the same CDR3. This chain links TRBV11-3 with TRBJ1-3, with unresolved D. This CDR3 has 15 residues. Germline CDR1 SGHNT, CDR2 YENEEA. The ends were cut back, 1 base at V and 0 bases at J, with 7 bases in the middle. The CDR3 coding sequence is TGTGCCAGCAGCTTAGGGACGTCCTCTGGAAACACCATATATTTT. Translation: CASSLGTSSGNTIYF.

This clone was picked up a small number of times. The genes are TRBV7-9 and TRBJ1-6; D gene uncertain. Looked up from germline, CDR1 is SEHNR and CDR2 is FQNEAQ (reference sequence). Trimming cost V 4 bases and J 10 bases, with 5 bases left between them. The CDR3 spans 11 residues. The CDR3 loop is CASSSGSPLHF. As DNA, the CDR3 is TGTGCCAGCAGCTCGGGATCACCCCTCCACTTT.

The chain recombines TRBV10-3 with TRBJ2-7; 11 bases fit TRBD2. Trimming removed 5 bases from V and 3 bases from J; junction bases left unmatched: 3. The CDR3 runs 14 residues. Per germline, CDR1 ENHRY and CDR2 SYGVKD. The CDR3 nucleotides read TGTGCCATCAGTACCGGGACTAGCGGCTACGAGCAGTACTTC. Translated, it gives CAISTGTSGYEQYF.

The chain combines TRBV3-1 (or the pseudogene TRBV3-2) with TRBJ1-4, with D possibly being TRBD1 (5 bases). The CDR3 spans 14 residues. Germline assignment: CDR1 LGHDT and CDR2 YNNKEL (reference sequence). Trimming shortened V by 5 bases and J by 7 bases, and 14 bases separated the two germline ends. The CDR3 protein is CASSSGTASEKLFF. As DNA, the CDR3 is TGTGCCAGCAGCTCCGGGACTGCGTCTGAAAAACTGTTTTTT.

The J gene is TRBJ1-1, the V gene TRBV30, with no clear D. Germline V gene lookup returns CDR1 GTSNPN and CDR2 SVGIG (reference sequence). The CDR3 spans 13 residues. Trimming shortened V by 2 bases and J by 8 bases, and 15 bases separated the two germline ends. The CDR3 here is CAWSLDGWGEAFF. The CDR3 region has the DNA TGTGCCTGGAGTTTGGACGGGTGGGGAGAAGCTTTCTTT. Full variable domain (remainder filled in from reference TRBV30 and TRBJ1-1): SQTIHQWPATLVQPVGSPLSLECTVEGTSNPNLYWYRQAAGRGLQLLFYSVGIGQISSEVPQNLSASRPQDRQFILSSKKLLLSDSGFYLCAWSLDGWGEAFFGQGTRLTVV.

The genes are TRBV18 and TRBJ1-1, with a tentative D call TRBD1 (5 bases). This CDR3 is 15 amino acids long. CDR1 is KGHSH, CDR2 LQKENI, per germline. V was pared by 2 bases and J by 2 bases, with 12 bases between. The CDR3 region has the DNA TGTGCCAGCTCACCAACGACCAGGGCCAACACTGAAGCTTTCTTT. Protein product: CASSPTTRANTEAFF.

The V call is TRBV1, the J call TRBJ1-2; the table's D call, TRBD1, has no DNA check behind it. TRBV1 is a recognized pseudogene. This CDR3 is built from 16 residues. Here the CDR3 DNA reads TGCACCAGCAGCCAGGCCCCCGGGACAGGCTTTCACGGCTACACCTTC. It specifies CTSSQAPGTGFHGYTF.

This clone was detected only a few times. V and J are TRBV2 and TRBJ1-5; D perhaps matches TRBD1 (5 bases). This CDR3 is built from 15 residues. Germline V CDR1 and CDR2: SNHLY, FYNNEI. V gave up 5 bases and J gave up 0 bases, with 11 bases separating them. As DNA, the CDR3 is TGTGCCAGCAGTAAGGGACGGTATAGCAATCAGCCCCAGCATTTT. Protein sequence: CASSKGRYSNQPQHF.

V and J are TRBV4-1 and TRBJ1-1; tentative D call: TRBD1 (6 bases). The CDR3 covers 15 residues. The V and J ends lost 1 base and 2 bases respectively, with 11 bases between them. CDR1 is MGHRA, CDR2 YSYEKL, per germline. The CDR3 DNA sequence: TGCGCCAGCAGCCAAGTTACAGGGACAAACACTGAAGCTTTCTTT. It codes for CASSQVTGTNTEAFF.

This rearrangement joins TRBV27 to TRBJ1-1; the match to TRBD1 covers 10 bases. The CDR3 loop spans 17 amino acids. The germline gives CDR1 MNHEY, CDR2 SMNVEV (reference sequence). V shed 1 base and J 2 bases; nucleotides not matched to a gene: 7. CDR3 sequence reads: CASSLYMGQGTNTEAFF. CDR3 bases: TGTGCCAGCAGTTTATATATGGGACAGGGGACTAACACTGAAGCTTTCTTT.

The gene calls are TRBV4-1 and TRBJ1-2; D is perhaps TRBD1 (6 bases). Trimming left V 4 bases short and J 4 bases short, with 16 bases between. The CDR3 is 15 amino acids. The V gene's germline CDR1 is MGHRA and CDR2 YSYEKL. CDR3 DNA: TGCGCCAGCAGCCCGAGGGAGGGGGGAAGCTATGGCTACACCTTC. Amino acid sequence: CASSPREGGSYGYTF.

In nucleotides, the CDR3 is TGCGCCAGCAGTGAGACCCTGGCCTTGGTAGCCCAGTACTTC. Its translation is CASSETLALVAQYF. The chain uses TRBV10-2 and TRBJ2-5; no clear D. V was trimmed by 2 bases and J by 9 bases, leaving 16 bases between them. The CDR3 has 14 residues. Germline V gives CDR1 WSHSY, CDR2 SAAADI.

CDR3 DNA: TGTGCTAGTGGGACCGGACAGTTACAAGAGACCCAGTACTTC. Translation gives CASGTGQLQETQYF. The chain couples TRBV12-5 to TRBJ2-5; possible D gene TRBD1, 6 bases. The V and J ends lost 6 bases and 2 bases respectively, with 13 bases between them. This CDR3 is built from 14 residues. The germline gives CDR1 LGHNT, CDR2 FRNRAP.

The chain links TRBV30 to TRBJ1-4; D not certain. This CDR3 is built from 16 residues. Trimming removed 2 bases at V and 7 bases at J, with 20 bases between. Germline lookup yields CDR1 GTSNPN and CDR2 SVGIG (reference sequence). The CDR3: CAWSPNPGPLGEKLFF. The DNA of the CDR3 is TGTGCCTGGAGTCCAAACCCGGGCCCCTTGGGTGAAAAACTGTTTTTT.

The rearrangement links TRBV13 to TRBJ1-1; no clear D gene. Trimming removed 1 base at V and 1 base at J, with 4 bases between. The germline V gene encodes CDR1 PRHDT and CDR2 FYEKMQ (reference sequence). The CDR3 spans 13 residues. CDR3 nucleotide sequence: TGTGCCAGCAGCTTAGTAGGGAACACTGAAGCTTTCTTT. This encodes CASSLVGNTEAFF. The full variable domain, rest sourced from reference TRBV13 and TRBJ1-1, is AAGVIQSPRHLIKEKRETATLKCYPIPRHDTVYWYQQGPGQDPQFLISFYEKMQSDKGSIPDRFSAQQFSDYHSELNMSSLELGDSALYFCASSLVGNTEAFFGQGTRLTVV.

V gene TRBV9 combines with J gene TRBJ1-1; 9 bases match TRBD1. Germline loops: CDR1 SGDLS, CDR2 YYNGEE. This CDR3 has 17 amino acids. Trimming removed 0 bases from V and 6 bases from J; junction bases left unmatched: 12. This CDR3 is CASSVGNRGLKGSEAFF. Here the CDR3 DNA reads TGTGCCAGCAGCGTAGGGAACAGGGGGCTGAAGGGGTCTGAAGCTTTCTTT.

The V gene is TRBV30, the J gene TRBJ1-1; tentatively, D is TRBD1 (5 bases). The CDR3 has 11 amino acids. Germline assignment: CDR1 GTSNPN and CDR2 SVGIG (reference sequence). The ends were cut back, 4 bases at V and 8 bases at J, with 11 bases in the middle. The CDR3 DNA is TGTGCCTGGAATTCAGGGATAGAAGCTTTCTTT. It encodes CAWNSGIEAFF.

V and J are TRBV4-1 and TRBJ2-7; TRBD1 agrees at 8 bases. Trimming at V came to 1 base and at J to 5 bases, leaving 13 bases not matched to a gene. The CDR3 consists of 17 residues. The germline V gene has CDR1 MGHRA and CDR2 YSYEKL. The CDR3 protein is CASSQATDRAIPDEQYF. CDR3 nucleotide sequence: TGCGCCAGCAGCCAAGCGACGGACAGGGCGATACCGGACGAGCAGTACTTC.

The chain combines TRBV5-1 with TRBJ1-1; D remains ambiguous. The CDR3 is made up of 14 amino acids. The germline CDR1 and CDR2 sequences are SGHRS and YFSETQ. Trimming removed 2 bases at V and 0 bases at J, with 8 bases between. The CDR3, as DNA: TGCGCCAGCAGCTTCGAGGGTTTGAACACTGAAGCTTTCTTT. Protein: CASSFEGLNTEAFF.

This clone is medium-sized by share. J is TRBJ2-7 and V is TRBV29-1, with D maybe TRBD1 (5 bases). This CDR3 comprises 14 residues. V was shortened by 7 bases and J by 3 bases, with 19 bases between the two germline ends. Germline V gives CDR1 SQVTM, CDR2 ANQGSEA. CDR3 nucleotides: TGCAGCGCGCAGCTGACAGATAGGAACTACGAGCAGTACTTC. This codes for CSAQLTDRNYEQYF.

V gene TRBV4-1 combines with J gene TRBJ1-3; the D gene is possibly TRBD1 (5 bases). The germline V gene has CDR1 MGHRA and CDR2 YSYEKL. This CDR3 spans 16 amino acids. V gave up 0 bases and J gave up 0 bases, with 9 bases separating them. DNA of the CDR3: TGCGCCAGCAGCCAAGACAGGACACCCTCTGGAAACACCATATATTTT. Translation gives CASSQDRTPSGNTIYF.

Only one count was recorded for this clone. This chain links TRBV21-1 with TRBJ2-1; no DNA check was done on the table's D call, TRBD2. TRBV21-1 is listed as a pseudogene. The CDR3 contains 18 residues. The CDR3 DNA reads TGTGCCAGCAGCAAAGGGCCCGGGGGGGAGGTCCCCAACAATGAGCAGTTCTTC. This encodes CASSKGPGGEVPNNEQFF.

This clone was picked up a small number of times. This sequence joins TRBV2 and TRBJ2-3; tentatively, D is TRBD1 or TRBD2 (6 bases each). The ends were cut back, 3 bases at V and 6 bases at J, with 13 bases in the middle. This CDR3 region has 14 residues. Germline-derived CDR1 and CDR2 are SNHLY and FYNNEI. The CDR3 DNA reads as TGTGCCAGCAGTGAGTGGGGGGCGCGGGATACGCAGTATTTT. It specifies CASSEWGARDTQYF.

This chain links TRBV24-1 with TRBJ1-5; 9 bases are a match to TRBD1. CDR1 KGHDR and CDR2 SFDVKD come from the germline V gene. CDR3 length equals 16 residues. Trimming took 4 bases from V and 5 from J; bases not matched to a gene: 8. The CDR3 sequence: CATSDAGQGSDQPQHF. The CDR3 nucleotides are TGTGCCACCAGTGACGCAGGACAGGGGTCGGATCAGCCCCAGCATTTT.

CDR3 sequence: CASSLDKNTEAFF. CDR3 DNA: TGTGCCAGCAGCTTAGACAAGAACACTGAAGCTTTCTTT. This chain connects TRBV11-3 to TRBJ1-1; D gene uncertain. The CDR3 loop spans 13 amino acids. V lost 0 bases and J 1 base, leaving 3 bases between the germline ends. Germline V CDR1 and CDR2: SGHNT, YENEEA.